This T cell receptor beta chain was recorded in a study of post-analysis software for immune sequencing data. The overall study: The disease courses spanned relapsing-remitting, secondary progressive and progressive-relapsing forms of multiple sclerosis. The study's findings and limits: F measure showed strong co-clustering of same-batch samples. Among 5 or 6 TRBV segments more frequent in patients than controls were TRBV5-6, TRBV5-1 and TRBV20-1. In multiple sclerosis, normalized Chao1 diversity was significantly below that of controls.

A note on this clonotype: Antigen unknown.

Every TCR beta cDNA library bore unique molecular identifiers. Roughly 0.5 million cDNA molecules were obtained from approximately 0.91 to 9.4 million T cells. TCRdb processed the PCR reads anew with MiXCR; each CDR3 protein has one entry. Of about 260,000 distinct CDR3 sequences in the sample, about 40% were seen once. Germline assignment: CDR1 SGHRS and CDR2 YFSETQ. CDR3 length: 16 residues. Trimming removed 4 bases from V and 1 base from J, with 16 bases in between. The chain is built from TRBV5-1 and TRBJ2-3, with D unclear. Sequenced: blood. The sequence came from a girl between 5 and 17 years old with multiple sclerosis. CDR3 coding DNA: TGCGCCAGCAGCCGTTCGAGCTTTCCTGGCACAGATACGCAGTATTTT. Translation: CASSRSSFPGTDTQYF. Supplemented by reference TRBV5-1 and TRBJ2-3, the full variable domain reads KAGVTQTPRYLIKTRGQQVTLSCSPISGHRSVSWYQQTPGQGLQFLFEYFSETQRNKGNFPGRFSGRQFSNSRSEMNVSTLELGDSALYLCASSRSSFPGTDTQYFGPGTRLTVL.